A selection of T cell receptor beta chains follows, all from one sample in a study of T cell responses to AZD1222 COVID-19 vaccine. Sequencing was performed with immunoSEQ multiplex PCR; in TCRdb, only in-frame clones are kept and a portion is missing. This table holds tens of thousands of clones, approximately 88% found once. Sequenced here: peripheral blood, sampled 28 days after the second AZD1222 dose. The receptors originated from an adult who received the AZD1222 COVID-19 vaccine. Both conserved end residues are part of each CDR3. The order of the fields is V gene, J gene, D gene, clone size, CDR3 DNA, CDR3 protein. D genes are given only for firm matches. Where a row states a size, it is once, few, many or the class of an expanded clone; other rows omit it.

TRBV5-1	TRBJ1-4	.	.	TGCGCCAGCTCGCGTGGGCCAGGCACTAATGAAAAACTGTTTTTT	CASSRGPGTNEKLFF
TRBV3-1/TRBV3-2	TRBJ2-1	.	.	TGTGCCAGCAGCCTGTCAACCGGGGGATACAATGAGCAGTTCTTC	CASSLSTGGYNEQFF
TRBV19	TRBJ1-1	.	once	TGTGCCAGTAGCCCCAGCGACAGGCCTGAAGCTTTCTTT	CASSPSDRPEAFF
TRBV7-2	TRBJ1-4	.	.	TGTGCCAGCAGCTTCTCCGGGCTAGCAACTAATGAAAAACTGTTTTTT	CASSFSGLATNEKLFF
TRBV29-1	TRBJ1-1	.	.	TGCAGCGTTGGGCAGGGTCTCCTGAACACTGAAGCTTTCTTT	CSVGQGLLNTEAFF
TRBV5-4	TRBJ1-3	TRBD1	.	TGTGCCAGCAGCACGGACAGGGCTGGAAACACCATATATTTT	CASSTDRAGNTIYF
TRBV28	TRBJ1-3	.	.	TGTGCCAGCAGTTTTCCGGGGTCTGGAAACACCATATATTTT	CASSFPGSGNTIYF
TRBV18	TRBJ1-1	TRBD1	.	TGTGCCAGCTCACGAGACGGGACAGGAGACTTGAACACTGAAGCTTTCTTT	CASSRDGTGDLNTEAFF
TRBV3-1/TRBV3-2	TRBJ1-1	.	once	TGTGCCAGCAGCCAAGTGGGCTCGAACACTGAAGCTTTCTTT	CASSQVGSNTEAFF
TRBV6-5	TRBJ1-6	TRBD1	.	TGTGCCAGCAGATTCGACAGGGGCGGCTCACCCCTCCACTTT	CASRFDRGGSPLHF
TRBV9	TRBJ2-5	.	.	TGTGCCAGCAGCGTAGCTCAGAGTCAAGAGACCCAGTACTTC	CASSVAQSQETQYF
TRBV5-1	TRBJ1-5	.	.	TGCGCCAGCAGCCTCGGTCAGTCCAATCAGCCCCAGCATTTT	CASSLGQSNQPQHF
TRBV3-1/TRBV3-2	TRBJ1-5	.	.	TGTGCCAGCAGCCAAGTTCAAACCAATCAGCCCCAGCATTTT	CASSQVQTNQPQHF
TRBV5-1	TRBJ2-5	.	.	TGCGCCAGCAGCCCGGCCCACCAAGAGACCCAGTACTTC	CASSPAHQETQYF
TRBV5-1	TRBJ1-1	.	.	TGCGCCAGCAGGTACGACGGAGGGAACACTGAAGCTTTCTTT	CASRYDGGNTEAFF
TRBV15	TRBJ1-1	TRBD1	.	TGTGCCACCAGCAGAGGACAGGGAAGAGGGGTCATGAACACTGAAGCTTTCTTT	CATSRGQGRGVMNTEAFF
TRBV11-3	TRBJ2-3	.	.	TGTGCCAGCAGCTTGAGTGGGGTAGTAGATACGCAGTATTTT	CASSLSGVVDTQYF
TRBV6-6	TRBJ2-1	.	.	TGTGCCAGCAGTTTAGCGCCACCCTACAATGAGCAGTTCTTC	CASSLAPPYNEQFF
TRBV3-1/TRBV3-2	TRBJ1-3	.	.	TGTGCCAGCAGCCAGGTAGCTGGAAACACCATATATTTT	CASSQVAGNTIYF
TRBV6-6	TRBJ2-7	.	.	TGTGCCAGCAGTTACGGCACAGGGACCTACGAGCAGTACTTC	CASSYGTGTYEQYF
TRBV9	TRBJ1-4	.	.	TGTGCCAGCAGCCTCGAAGGGGGGCTCATGGGTGAAAAACTGTTTTTT	CASSLEGGLMGEKLFF
TRBV15	TRBJ2-3	TRBD2	.	TGTGCCACCAGCAGAGATGTGGTAGCGGGCCTTAGCACAGATACGCAGTATTTT	CATSRDVVAGLSTDTQYF
TRBV5-6	TRBJ1-2	TRBD1	.	TGTGCCAGCAGCCCGGTCCCGGGACAGGGGATCTATGGCTACACCTTC	CASSPVPGQGIYGYTF
TRBV30	TRBJ2-5	TRBD1	.	TGTGCCTGGACCCTTACCGGGACAGGGGGCGAGACCCAGTACTTC	CAWTLTGTGGETQYF